This T cell receptor beta chain was retrieved from a study of blood T cells in healthy people across ages. CDR3 length: 14 residues. V was pared by 4 bases and J by 3 bases, with 12 bases between. Germline V gives CDR1 MNHNS, CDR2 SASEGT. A second PCR of 7 to 11 cycles used a sample-barcoded 5' primer and a J-beta primer mix. CDR3-containing paired-end reads numbering at least 2.5 million came from each sample. TCRdb fed the 5' RACE reads into MiXCR, producing one record per CDR3 protein. The sample holds around 1,000,000 distinct CDR3 sequences; 30% to 40% are singletons and the top ten take around 12%.

Sequencing was carried out using blood. J is TRBJ1-1 and V is TRBV6-1; possibly TRBD1 for D (6 bases). The sequence came from a man between 18 and 35 years old in good health. The CDR3 loop is CASSGQESDTEAFF. Here the CDR3 DNA reads TGTGCCAGCAGTGGACAGGAGTCGGACACTGAAGCTTTCTTT.